The 23 T cell receptor beta chains presented below share a single source sample, sequenced in a study of cytomegalovirus exposure and HLA in healthy donors. The PCR contained 60 Vbeta and 13 Jbeta primers. Generated by immunoSEQ multiplex PCR, the TCRdb table keeps only in-frame clones and is missing some. Of 100,000 to 150,000 clones in the sample, around four fifths are singletons; the top ten hold around 4.5%. The sequencing sample was made of PBMCs. The receptor source for this set is a woman in her thirties or forties in good health and CMV-seronegative.

The chain combines TRBV28 with TRBJ2-2; tentatively, D is TRBD2 (6 bases). This CDR3 is built from 16 residues. V lost 3 bases, J lost 6 bases, and 17 bases lay in between. Germline CDR1 reads MDHEN; CDR2 reads SYDVKM. CDR3 sequence reads: CASSLDAGGTAGELFF. The CDR3 region has the DNA TGTGCCAGCAGTTTGGATGCCGGCGGGACCGCCGGGGAGCTGTTTTTT.

This clone has a handful of counts. The chain employs TRBV10-3 and TRBJ2-2; 11 nucleotides agree with TRBD1. CDR3 length equals 14 residues. Trimming cost V 10 bases and J 6 bases; bases outside gene matches: 7. Looked up from germline, CDR1 is ENHRY and CDR2 is SYGVKD. The CDR3: CATQGDRGSGELFF. The CDR3 DNA sequence: TGTGCCACCCAGGGGGACAGGGGGTCCGGGGAGCTGTTTTTT.

CDR3: CASSTSGEYGYTF. The CDR3 DNA reads TGTGCCAGTAGTACATCAGGGGAATATGGCTACACCTTC. The chain uses TRBV19 and TRBJ1-2; D perhaps matches TRBD1 (6 bases). The CDR3 totals 13 residues. Trimming left V 4 bases short and J 5 bases short, with 11 bases between. Germline V gene sequence: CDR1 LNHDA, CDR2 SQIVND (reference sequence).

V and J are TRBV14 and TRBJ2-3; the D gene is possibly TRBD2 (6 bases). From germline, CDR1 is SGHDN and CDR2 FVKESK. The CDR3 is 15 amino acids. Trimming took off 4 bases at V and 4 bases at J, with 15 bases between the two ends. The CDR3, as DNA: TGTGCCAGCAGCCCCGGCGGGGCCGTTGCAGATACGCAGTATTTT. Translation: CASSPGGAVADTQYF. The full variable domain, rest sourced from reference TRBV14 and TRBJ2-3, is EAGVTQFPSHSVIEKGQTVTLRCDPISGHDNLYWYRRVMGKEIKFLLHFVKESKQDESGMPNNRFLAERTGGTYSTLKVQPAELEDSGVYFCASSPGGAVADTQYFGPGTRLTVL.

The count of this clone is one. V and J are TRBV6-6 and TRBJ2-7, with 11 positions matching TRBD1. Germline-derived CDR1 and CDR2 are MNHNY and SVGAGI (reference sequence). The CDR3 runs 16 residues. V gave up 2 bases and J gave up 2 bases; unmatched junction bases: 5. The CDR3 loop is CASSYPRDRGTYEQYF. In nucleotides, the CDR3 is TGTGCCAGCAGTTACCCCCGGGACAGGGGGACCTACGAGCAGTACTTC.

J is TRBJ1-2 and V is TRBV5-6; 9 bases agree with TRBD1. V was clipped by 4 bases and J by 6 bases; unmatched bases: 4. CDR1 and CDR2 (germline): SGHDT, YYEEEE. This CDR3 has 13 amino acids. In DNA form, the CDR3 reads TGTGCCAGCAGCGACACAGGGGGCAATGGCTACACCTTC. As protein: CASSDTGGNGYTF.

In its sample, this clone was seen once. The V gene is TRBV7-2, the J gene TRBJ1-2; the match to TRBD1 covers 7 bases. V shed 6 bases and J 7 bases; nucleotides not matched to a gene: 20. Germline CDR1 is SGHTA and CDR2 is FQGNSA. The CDR3 runs 17 residues. This CDR3 reads CASSPATGVGLTSGYTF. CDR3 DNA: TGTGCCAGCAGTCCCGCTACAGGGGTGGGGCTAACGAGTGGCTACACCTTC.

The chain joins TRBV19 to TRBJ1-5; no clear D. From germline, CDR1 is LNHDA and CDR2 SQIVND (reference sequence). The CDR3 runs 13 residues. Trimming removed 5 bases at V and 5 bases at J, with 10 bases between. CDR3 bases: TGTGCCAGTAGTCTCCGAGGCGATCAGCCCCAGCATTTT. Translated, it gives CASSLRGDQPQHF.

This clone was seen a few times. This chain connects TRBV4-3 to TRBJ2-7; weak D call: TRBD2 (6 bases). This CDR3 is built from 16 residues. Germline V CDR1 and CDR2: LGHNA, YSLEER. The germline V and J ends were trimmed by 0 bases and 3 bases, with 15 bases remaining between them. The CDR3 reads CASSQDPGGTFYEQYF. The CDR3 DNA is TGCGCCAGCAGCCAAGATCCTGGGGGGACCTTCTACGAGCAGTACTTC.

This clone was counted a few times. Written as DNA, the CDR3 is TGTGCCAGCAGGAGGACAGAGCTGAACACTGAAGCTTTCTTT. This translates into CASRRTELNTEAFF. The rearrangement links TRBV27 to TRBJ1-1, with D maybe TRBD1 (6 bases). The germline gives CDR1 MNHEY, CDR2 SMNVEV (reference sequence). This CDR3 has 14 amino acids. Trimming removed 6 bases at V and 0 bases at J, with 11 bases between.

The chain links TRBV5-1 to TRBJ2-1; no firm D call. Germline values: CDR1 SGHRS, CDR2 YFSETQ. This CDR3 is built from 15 residues. With 3 bases removed from V and 6 bases from J, the gap between germline ends came to 16 bases. As DNA, the CDR3 is TGCGCCAGCAGCTCCGCCGGCGGAGCGTCCAATGAGCAGTTCTTC. Translated: CASSSAGGASNEQFF. The full variable domain, its missing parts supplied by reference TRBV5-1 and TRBJ2-1, is KAGVTQTPRYLIKTRGQQVTLSCSPISGHRSVSWYQQTPGQGLQFLFEYFSETQRNKGNFPGRFSGRQFSNSRSEMNVSTLELGDSALYLCASSSAGGASNEQFFGPGTRLTVL.

This chain uses TRBV29-1 with TRBJ2-1; 7 bases align to TRBD2. This CDR3 comprises 13 residues. V lost 5 bases to trimming and J lost 5 bases; unmatched junction nucleotides: 6. Per germline, CDR1 SQVTM and CDR2 ANQGSEA. The CDR3 DNA reads TGCAGCGTTCTCGCGGGAGTGAACAATGAGCAGTTCTTC. Translated, it gives CSVLAGVNNEQFF.

This clone appeared once. The chain couples TRBV21-1 to TRBJ2-5; the DNA was not used to check the table's D call, TRBD2. TRBV21-1 is recorded as a pseudogene. The CDR3 runs to 16 residues. The CDR3: CASSKGIASEQETQYF. The DNA of the CDR3 is TGTGCCAGCAGCAAAGGGATTGCTAGCGAACAAGAGACCCAGTACTTC.

J is TRBJ1-2 and V is TRBV10-3; possible D gene TRBD1, 6 bases. The germline V gene encodes CDR1 ENHRY and CDR2 SYGVKD. Between the trimmed V and J ends, which lost 4 bases and 4 bases, there was a span of 10 bases. The CDR3 consists of 13 residues. As DNA, the CDR3 is TGTGCCATCAGTGCGGACAGTATCTATGGCTACACCTTC. Protein sequence: CAISADSIYGYTF.

The chain uses TRBV7-9 and TRBJ2-7; 9 bases align to TRBD1. The CDR3 is 16 amino acids. Losses at the gene ends were 1 base for V and 2 bases for J; bases not matched to a gene: 6. The V gene's germline CDR1 is SEHNR and CDR2 FQNEAQ (reference sequence). The CDR3 region is CASSLGRGTGPYEQYF. DNA for the CDR3: TGTGCCAGCAGCTTAGGACGGGGGACAGGGCCCTACGAGCAGTACTTC.

This clone was observed a handful of times. Here the CDR3 DNA reads TGCGCCAGCAGCTCTTTAATCGACAGCAGCTCCTACAATGAGCAGTTCTTC. It specifies CASSSLIDSSSYNEQFF. The rearrangement links TRBV5-1 to TRBJ2-1; weak D call: TRBD1 (5 bases). The germline V gene encodes CDR1 SGHRS and CDR2 YFSETQ. The CDR3 consists of 17 residues. The V end lost 3 bases, the J end lost 0 bases, and 16 bases lay between the germline ends. Based on the CDR3 plus reference TRBV5-1 and TRBJ2-1, the full variable domain is KAGVTQTPRYLIKTRGQQVTLSCSPISGHRSVSWYQQTPGQGLQFLFEYFSETQRNKGNFPGRFSGRQFSNSRSEMNVSTLELGDSALYLCASSSLIDSSSYNEQFFGPGTRLTVL.

This clone has more than one count but fewer than ten. This sequence joins TRBV2 and TRBJ1-2, with 8 bases that match TRBD1. Unmatched junction bases numbered 6, after V lost 6 bases and J lost 3 bases. Germline V lookup: CDR1 SNHLY, CDR2 FYNNEI. This CDR3 region has 14 residues. The CDR3 DNA sequence: TGTGCCAGCAGGGATAACAGGGGGGACTATGGCTACACCTTC. Its protein is CASRDNRGDYGYTF.

The J gene is TRBJ2-1, the V gene TRBV27, with 12 positions matching TRBD1. Germline V CDR1 and CDR2: MNHEY, SMNVEV (reference sequence). The CDR3 is 16 residues long. V dropped 5 bases and J dropped 7; count of bases not matched to a gene: 9. CDR3 amino acids: CASSLKGTGGWNEQFF. In DNA, the CDR3 is TGTGCCAGCAGTCTAAAGGGGACAGGGGGCTGGAATGAGCAGTTCTTC.

The J gene is TRBJ1-2, the V gene TRBV28; 7 bases align to TRBD1. Germline values: CDR1 MDHEN, CDR2 SYDVKM. V was pared by 7 bases and J by 7 bases, with 18 bases of the junction left unmatched. The CDR3 is 16 amino acids. Here the CDR3 DNA reads TGTGCCAGCAAACAGGGGTCCAATGAGGCTTGGAGTGGCTACACCTTC. Protein: CASKQGSNEAWSGYTF.

The DNA of the CDR3 is TGTGCCAGCAGCCGCGCGCGTGAGGGCTATGCGAACACCGGGGAGCTGTTTTTT. This translates into CASSRAREGYANTGELFF. This sequence joins TRBV7-6 and TRBJ2-2; a weak D match, TRBD2 (5 bases). The V gene's germline CDR1 is SGHVS and CDR2 FNYEAQ. The V gene lost 5 bases and the J gene lost 0 bases, with 19 bases spanning the gap. This CDR3 comprises 18 residues.

The CDR3 loop reads CASSKDRGTDTQYF. CDR3 in DNA: TGTGCCAGCAGCAAGGACAGGGGTACAGATACGCAGTATTTT. V gene TRBV5-8 combines with J gene TRBJ2-3; TRBD1 agrees at 9 bases. Germline assignment: CDR1 SGHTS and CDR2 YDEGEE. The trim removed 4 bases at V and 3 bases at J, leaving 3 bases unmatched. The CDR3 is made up of 14 amino acids.

This clone was seen a handful of times. In DNA form, the CDR3 reads TGTGCCAGCAGCGCACCGGGACTTCGGGAGACCCAGTACTTC. This translates into CASSAPGLRETQYF. The chain carries TRBV7-2 and TRBJ2-5; a weak D match, TRBD2 (6 bases). CDR1 and CDR2 from the germline V gene are SGHTA and FQGNSA. Between the trimmed V and J ends, which lost 5 bases and 5 bases, there was a span of 15 bases. The CDR3 sequence is 14 residues long.

This chain joins TRBV28 and TRBJ2-3; 13 nucleotides agree with TRBD2. Germline CDR1 and CDR2: MDHEN and SYDVKM. The CDR3 runs 17 residues. V was clipped by 6 bases and J by 6 bases; unmatched bases: 12. CDR3 amino acids: CASSRRSGLAGYDTQYF. The CDR3 region has the DNA TGTGCCAGCAGCCGACGATCGGGACTAGCGGGGTATGATACGCAGTATTTT.